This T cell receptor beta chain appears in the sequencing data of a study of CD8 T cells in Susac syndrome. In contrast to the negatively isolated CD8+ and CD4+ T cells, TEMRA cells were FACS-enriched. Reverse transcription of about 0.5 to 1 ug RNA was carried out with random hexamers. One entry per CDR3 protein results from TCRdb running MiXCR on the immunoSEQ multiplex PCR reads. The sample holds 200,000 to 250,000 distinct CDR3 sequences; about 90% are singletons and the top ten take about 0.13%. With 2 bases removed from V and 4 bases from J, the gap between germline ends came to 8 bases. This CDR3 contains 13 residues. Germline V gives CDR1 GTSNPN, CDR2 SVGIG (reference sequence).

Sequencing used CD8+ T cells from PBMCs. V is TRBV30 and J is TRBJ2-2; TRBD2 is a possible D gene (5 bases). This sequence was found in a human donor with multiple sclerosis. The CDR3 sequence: CAWSPGFTGELFF. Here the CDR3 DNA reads TGTGCCTGGAGTCCGGGGTTCACCGGGGAGCTGTTTTTT.